This entry is about one TCR beta chain. Its target is unknown. The CDR3 is 14 residues long. Unmatched junction bases numbered 11, after V lost 6 bases and J lost 7 bases. CDR1 is MRHNA and CDR2 is SNTAGT in the germline V gene. This sample stems from a study of Graves' ophthalmopathy and Graves' hyperthyroidism. Findings and caveats of the study: Most thyroid clonotypes with frequency above 0.001 were detected in blood too.

RNA served as the template for amplifying TCR beta CDR3 regions. HTBI-primed RT-PCR formed the first round, and a multiplex PCR formed the second. TCRdb independently ran MiXCR on the multiplex PCR reads; one entry per CDR3 protein. The table records 650,000 to 900,000 distinct CDR3 sequences, roughly 41% of them present only once. Sequencing was carried out using peripheral blood. This TCR was recovered from an adult man with Graves' ophthalmopathy. J is TRBJ1-2 and V is TRBV6-4, with TRBD1 matching over 7 bases. As DNA, the CDR3 is TGTGCCAGCAGGGCCTCCGGGACAGAGGGTGGCTACACCTTC. Translated, it gives CASRASGTEGGYTF.